The rows below give T cell receptor beta chains drawn from one sample of a study of CD8 T cells in ankylosing spondylitis. TCRdb reprocessed the 5' RACE reads via MiXCR and lists one record per CDR3 protein. The profile shows roughly 40,000 distinct CDR3 sequences, approximately 10% of them singletons. Specimen: blood, either unsorted or a sorted T cell fraction (not recorded which). Source of these receptors: a male donor with ankylosing spondylitis or in good health (not recorded which). CDR3s include the opening cysteine and the closing phenylalanine or tryptophan. The D gene is left open where the match is weak. The listing skips clone size in some rows; elsewhere it reads once, few, many or a size class.

J | V | D | size | DNA | CDR3
TRBJ2-1 | TRBV3-1 | TRBD2 | many | TGTGCCAGCAGGGGAGGGTTCTCCTACAATGAGCAGTTCTTC | CASRGGFSYNEQFF
TRBJ1-5 | TRBV4-1 | - | - | TGCGCCAGCAGCCAAGATCAGGGTATCAATCAGCCCCAGCATTTT | CASSQDQGINQPQHF
TRBJ2-5 | TRBV20-1 | TRBD1 | - | TGCTGTGCTAGAGCGTGGACAGGGGGAGAGACCCAGTACTTC | CCARAWTGGETQYF
TRBJ2-7 | TRBV29-1 | TRBD1 | many | TGCAGCGTTCGACAGGGGGCGATCGAGCAGTACTTC | CSVRQGAIEQYF
TRBJ2-7 | TRBV20-1 | - | many | TGCAGTGCGCCCGACACCCCCATTTCCTACGAGCAGTACTTC | CSAPDTPISYEQYF
TRBJ2-2 | TRBV5-1 | TRBD1 | many | TGCGCCAGCAGCAAAACAGGGGGCACCGGGGAGCTGTTTTTT | CASSKTGGTGELFF
TRBJ1-1 | TRBV7-9 | - | few | TGTGCCAGCAGCGAAGTTACAGGGAAACTGAACACTGAAGCTTTCTTT | CASSEVTGKLNTEAFF
TRBJ2-3 | TRBV12-3/TRBV12-4 | - | many | TGTGCCAGCAGTTTCATGGGCGGGGCTAGCACAGATACGCAGTATTTT | CASSFMGGASTDTQYF
TRBJ2-7 | TRBV29-1 | - | few | TGCAGCGTTGAACGTGGGACCGACGAGCAGTACTTC | CSVERGTDEQYF
TRBJ1-5 | TRBV10-2 | - | - | TGCGCCAGCAGTGACCGAAATCAGCCCCAGCATTTT | CASSDRNQPQHF
TRBJ2-7 | TRBV5-1 | - | many | TGCGCCAGCAGCTTGGGGGACTCCCAGACCGAGCAGTACTTC | CASSLGDSQTEQYF
TRBJ2-2 | TRBV9 | - | - | TGTGCCAGCAGCCCATCCGCCCGGAGCCCGATCGCCGGGGAGCTGTTTTTT | CASSPSARSPIAGELFF
TRBJ1-1 | TRBV29-1 | - | - | TGCAGCGTTGCCCACTTTGTGAGGGGCACTGAAGCTTTCTTT | CSVAHFVRGTEAFF
TRBJ2-1 | TRBV19 | TRBD2 | - | TGTGCCAGTAGTCGGGGGACTAGCGGGGGTCAAAATGAGCAGTTCTTC | CASSRGTSGGQNEQFF
TRBJ2-7 | TRBV5-1 | - | many | TGCGCCAGCAGCTCCGATTCGGGGGTCCTCTACGAGCAGTACTTC | CASSSDSGVLYEQYF
TRBJ2-2 | TRBV27 | - | many | TGTGCCAGCAGTTCCCCCGGGGTCCAGAACACCGGGGAGCTGTTTTTT | CASSSPGVQNTGELFF
TRBJ1-2 | TRBV5-1 | - | many | TGCGCCACCCGCTGGACAGCCCTTAACTATGGCTACACCTTC | CATRWTALNYGYTF
TRBJ1-1 | TRBV6-5 | - | many | TGTGCCAGCAGTTACACCGGGACGGTCAACACTGAAGCTTTCTTT | CASSYTGTVNTEAFF
TRBJ2-3 | TRBV24-1 | TRBD2 | many | TGTGCCACCAGGCGGGGACTAGGAGTCCCAGATACGCAGTATTTT | CATRRGLGVPDTQYF
TRBJ1-2 | TRBV6-6 | - | - | TGTGCCAGCAGATCGGACCGAGCCTATGGCTACACCTTC | CASRSDRAYGYTF
TRBJ2-1 | TRBV12-3/TRBV12-4 | TRBD2 | - | TGTGCCTTCAGTTTAGGTCTCCCCGCGGGGGGGCTTGGTAATGAGCAGTTCTTC | CAFSLGLPAGGLGNEQFF
TRBJ2-3 | TRBV10-3 | TRBD1 | many | TGTGCCATCAGTGAGGGGACAGCTAGCACAGATACGCAGTATTTT | CAISEGTASTDTQYF
TRBJ2-3 | TRBV28 | TRBD1 | many | TGTGCCAGCAGACCTTCGACCGGGACAGGGGCCAAAAATACGCAGTATTTT | CASRPSTGTGAKNTQYF
TRBJ2-5 | TRBV12-3/TRBV12-4 | TRBD2 | many | TGTGCCAGCAGTTTACTGGGACTAGCGGGGGGGGAGACCCAGTACTTC | CASSLLGLAGGETQYF
TRBJ1-4 | TRBV27 | - | many | TGTGCCAGCAGCAAGGCAACTAATGAAAAACTGTTTTTT | CASSKATNEKLFF
TRBJ1-1 | TRBV6-5 | - | many | TGTGCCAGCAGCCCCGGGACTGAAGCTTTCTTT | CASSPGTEAFF
TRBJ2-5 | TRBV5-1 | - | many | TGCGCCAGCAGCTCCCGGGACAAAGAAGAGACCCAGTACTTC | CASSSRDKEETQYF
TRBJ1-4 | TRBV2 | - | many | TGTGCCAGCAGTGAAATTATTTCTAATTGGCTGTTTTTT | CASSEIISNWLFF
TRBJ2-7 | TRBV12-3/TRBV12-4 | TRBD1 | many | TGTGCCAGCAGTAGACGGGACAGGGTCCACGAGCAGTACTTC | CASSRRDRVHEQYF
TRBJ2-1 | TRBV6-1 | - | many | TGTGCCAGCAGAGATGGAGGGGTCCAATATGAGCAGTTCTTC | CASRDGGVQYEQFF
TRBJ2-2 | TRBV20-1 | - | many | TGCAGTGCTAGAAGTCTAGCCGCGATGACCGGGGAGCTGTTTTTT | CSARSLAAMTGELFF
TRBJ1-1 | TRBV5-1 | TRBD1 | many | TGCGCCAGCAGCTTACCCAAGGGACAGGTCACTGAAGCTTTCTTT | CASSLPKGQVTEAFF
TRBJ2-5 | TRBV5-1 | TRBD2 | - | TGCGCCAGCAACCCGGGACTAGCGGAGACCCAGTACTTC | CASNPGLAETQYF
TRBJ1-5 | TRBV6-5 | - | - | TGTGCCAGCAGTTCCTCCAGGGAATTTGGGAATCAGCCCCAGCATTTT | CASSSSREFGNQPQHF
TRBJ2-1 | TRBV5-1 | TRBD2 | many | TGCGCCAGCAGCTTGGCCGTTAGCGGGGGCACCCTGGAGCAGTTCTTC | CASSLAVSGGTLEQFF
TRBJ1-1 | TRBV12-5 | - | many | TGTGCTAGTGGTTTGGTACTAGGGGGGTACACTGAAGCTTTCTTT | CASGLVLGGYTEAFF
TRBJ2-3 | TRBV14 | - | many | TGTGCCAGCAGCCACCCGGGATTTGGCACAGATACGCAGTATTTT | CASSHPGFGTDTQYF
TRBJ2-3 | TRBV7-2 | TRBD2 | - | TGTGCCAGCAGCTTAGTGGCCCAACCGGGAGGTACGCAGTATTTT | CASSLVAQPGGTQYF
TRBJ1-5 | TRBV5-6 | - | many | TGTGCCAGCAGCTCCAACAATCAGCCCCAGCATTTT | CASSSNNQPQHF
TRBJ2-4 | TRBV4-1 | - | many | TGCGCCAGCAGCCCCGAACTAGCCAAAAACATTCAGTACTTC | CASSPELAKNIQYF
TRBJ1-2 | TRBV7-2 | - | - | TGTGCCAGCAGCTTAGGGAGGGAATCCTATGGCTACACCTTC | CASSLGRESYGYTF